This T cell receptor beta chain was sequenced for a study of beta chain features in type 1 diabetes. Whole-study context: Patients did not differ from healthy donors in age, gender or cell yield. Findings of the study overall: PCR might show a preference for shorter templates, equally across patients and controls. The similarity of naive, central memory and Treg TCRB repertoires appeared greater among patients than among healthy donors.

Every isolated RNA sample was fully reverse transcribed, so sequencing captured expressed TCRB transcripts. Some 3.3 million reads was the average for naive, central memory and regulatory T cell samples. TCRdb keeps only in-frame clones here, not all; method: immunoSEQ multiplex PCR. The sample consists of 200,000 to 250,000 clones, less than 15% of them appearing once. As for this clone: As yet, its antigen is unknown.

The CDR3 is 15 amino acids. J gave up 2 bases and V 5 bases, and 5 bases lay outside the gene matches. The V gene's germline CDR1 is SGHDN and CDR2 FVKESK. The V gene is TRBV14, the J gene TRBJ2-3, with 9 bases lining up with TRBD1. The sample comprised naive CD4+ T cells from blood. The receptor was derived from a woman aged 40-49 years in good health. The CDR3 DNA reads TGTGCCAGCAGCATCCGGGACAGGGACACAGATACGCAGTATTTT. This sequence encodes CASSIRDRDTDTQYF.